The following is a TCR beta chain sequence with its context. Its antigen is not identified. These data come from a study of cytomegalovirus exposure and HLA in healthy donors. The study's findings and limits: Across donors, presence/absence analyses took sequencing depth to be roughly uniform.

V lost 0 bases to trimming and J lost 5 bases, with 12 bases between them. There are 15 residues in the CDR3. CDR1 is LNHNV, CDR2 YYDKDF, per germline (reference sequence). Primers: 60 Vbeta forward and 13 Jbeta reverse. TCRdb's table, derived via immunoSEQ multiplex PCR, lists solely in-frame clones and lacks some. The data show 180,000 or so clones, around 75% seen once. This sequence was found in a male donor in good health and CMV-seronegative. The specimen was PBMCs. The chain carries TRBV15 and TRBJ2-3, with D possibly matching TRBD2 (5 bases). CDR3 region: CATSRDSRRIDTQYF. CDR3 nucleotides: TGTGCCACCAGCAGAGATTCGAGGAGGATAGATACGCAGTATTTT.